The table lists the clone carrying this T cell receptor beta chain with many counts. This record comes from a study of regulatory T cells in long-lasting Graves disease. As for time point: newly diagnosed GD, antithyroid drugs for less than 3 months. The TCR library used RNA extracted from PBMCs. Arm-PCR of CDR3 regions with iRepertoire HTBI primers generated TCR beta libraries. TCRdb analysed the multiplex PCR reads with MiXCR anew, one entry per CDR3 protein. The profile shows over 300,000 distinct CDR3 sequences, less than 20% of them singletons. The V segment lost 3 bases and the J segment 2 bases; nucleotides outside the gene matches: 5. This CDR3 has 15 amino acids. The germline gives CDR1 MNHEY, CDR2 SMNVEV (reference sequence).

The sample in question was peripheral blood mononuclear cells (PBMCs), obtained at new diagnosis, from a patient treated with antithyroid drugs. This receptor was identified in a female donor with Graves disease. This sequence joins TRBV27 and TRBJ2-3; 7 bases map to TRBD2. The chain's CDR3 is CASSFQGGITDTQYF. The CDR3 bases are TGTGCCAGCAGTTTTCAGGGAGGGATCACAGATACGCAGTATTTT.